These T cell receptor beta chains were read from a single sample in a study of T-cell memory formation after mild COVID-19. TCRdb re-analysed the 5' RACE reads in MiXCR, keeping a single row per CDR3 protein. This sample has roughly 620,000 distinct CDR3 sequences, with more than 15% found just once. What was sequenced was PBMCs or a T cell subset sorted from them (not recorded which). Every receptor here comes from an adult woman who had mild COVID-19 (a few samples of this study predate the infection). Cell type and time point are not known. CDR3s include the opening cysteine and the closing phenylalanine or tryptophan. A D gene is named only where the DNA matches it firmly. Size tells how often a clone was seen (once, few, many) or the class of an expanded clone, and some rows leave it out.

j_call | d_call | clone_size | v_call | cdr3_nt | cdr3_aa
TRBJ1-2 | - | many | TRBV4-1 | TGCGCCAGCAGCCAAGACGACCGTCCCTATGGCTACACCTTC | CASSQDDRPYGYTF
TRBJ1-1 | TRBD1 | - | TRBV7-9 | TGTGCCAGCAGCTGGGCGACTCTCAACAGGGGCTCAGACACTGAAGCTTTCTTT | CASSWATLNRGSDTEAFF
TRBJ2-3 | TRBD2 | - | TRBV7-8 | TGTGCCAGCAGCCCGAACACTCTAGCGGGGGGGTCAGGTACGCAGTATTTT | CASSPNTLAGGSGTQYF
TRBJ1-3 | - | few | TRBV7-2 | TGTGCCAGCAGCAGGCCCCCAGGGACTGGAAACACCATATATTTT | CASSRPPGTGNTIYF
TRBJ2-3 | TRBD2 | few | TRBV6-6 | TGTGCCAGCAGTAACCTAGCGGGAGCCACAGATACGCAGTATTTT | CASSNLAGATDTQYF
TRBJ2-5 | TRBD2 | - | TRBV7-3 | TGTGCCAGCAGCAGCACTAGCGGAGAGACCCAGTACTTC | CASSSTSGETQYF
TRBJ2-3 | - | few | TRBV7-9 | TGTGCTCAGCTCGAAGCGAGGAGCACAGATACGCAGTATTTT | CAQLEARSTDTQYF
TRBJ2-7 | TRBD1 | few | TRBV29-1 | TGCAGCGTTAAGGGAGCTCAGGGGGCTGGGGAGCAGTACTTC | CSVKGAQGAGEQYF
TRBJ1-5 | - | few | TRBV18 | TGTGCCAGCTCACCATATGGGGGGACCTATAGCAATCAGCCCCAGCATTTT | CASSPYGGTYSNQPQHF
TRBJ2-7 | TRBD1 | - | TRBV7-2 | TGTGCCAGCAGCTTAGTAGGAACGGCGGGACAGGCCTACGAGCAGTACTTC | CASSLVGTAGQAYEQYF
TRBJ1-1 | TRBD1 | - | TRBV27 | TGTGCCAGCAGCCGACAGGGAATGGGGAACACTGAAGCTTTCTTT | CASSRQGMGNTEAFF
TRBJ2-2 | - | few | TRBV7-2 | TGTGCCAGCAGCTTTAACGGACGCAACACCGGGGAGCTGTTTTTT | CASSFNGRNTGELFF